Shown below are 10 T cell receptor beta chains from a single sample sequenced in a study of shared clonotypes between healthy human individuals. Sequencing used immunoSEQ multiplex PCR; TCRdb keeps in-frame clones, though not all of them. The sample consists of a few hundred thousand clones, 70% to 80% of them appearing once. Sequenced material: PBMCs. These TCRs come from a woman between 40 and 50 years old in good health. Some clones in this sample may be carry-over from other donors' samples.

This clone was observed at least ten times. The rearrangement uses TRBV10-3 and TRBJ1-1, with 7 bases aligning to TRBD1. Unmatched junction bases numbered 7, after V lost 9 bases and J lost 3 bases. The CDR3 totals 13 residues. In germline, CDR1 is ENHRY, CDR2 SYGVKD. CDR3: CAIATGSDTEAFF. The CDR3 region has the DNA TGTGCCATAGCGACAGGGAGTGACACTGAAGCTTTCTTT.

This clone was counted once. The chain combines TRBV9 with TRBJ2-7; no firm D call. The V and J ends lost 4 bases and 7 bases respectively, with 12 bases between them. Germline assignment: CDR1 SGDLS and CDR2 YYNGEE. The CDR3 length is 12 residues. The CDR3 protein is CASSPPYGEQYF. DNA for the CDR3: TGTGCCAGCAGCCCCCCTTACGGGGAGCAGTACTTC.

The J gene is TRBJ2-2, the V gene TRBV28; D could derive from TRBD1 or TRBD2 (5 bases each). CDR1 MDHEN and CDR2 SYDVKM come from the germline V gene. V shed 7 bases and J shed 1 base, with 10 bases lying between them. This CDR3 has 14 amino acids. The DNA for the CDR3 is TGTGCCAGCATTTCGGGGCAGAACACCGGGGAGCTGTTTTTT. Translating it yields CASISGQNTGELFF.

The rearrangement joins TRBV15 to TRBJ1-5, with D tentatively TRBD1 (5 bases). The V end was cut by 0 bases, the J end by 6 bases, with 9 bases between. The germline V gene encodes CDR1 LNHNV and CDR2 YYDKDF (reference sequence). The CDR3 has 14 amino acids. In nucleotides, the CDR3 is TGTGCCACCAGCAGAGAGGGGGACCTTCAGCCCCAGCATTTT. Residues: CATSREGDLQPQHF.

The V gene is TRBV18, the J gene TRBJ2-7, with 7 bases lining up with TRBD2. J was trimmed by 3 bases and V by 6 bases; bases with no gene match: 5. The CDR3 contains 13 residues. In germline, CDR1 is KGHSH, CDR2 LQKENI. The CDR3 nucleotides read TGTGCCAGCTCGCCCTCTAGCGGCTACGAGCAGTACTTC. Its translation is CASSPSSGYEQYF.

The rearrangement joins TRBV19 to TRBJ2-7; D gene uncertain. Germline V gene sequence: CDR1 LNHDA, CDR2 SQIVND (reference sequence). Deletions cut 2 bases from V and 4 bases from J, with 9 bases between. The length of the CDR3 is 13 residues. The CDR3 region has the DNA TGTGCCAGTAGTATAACGACCAGGTACGAGCAGTACTTC. Translated: CASSITTRYEQYF. Filled out from reference TRBV19 and TRBJ2-7, the complete variable domain reads DGGITQSPKYLFRKEGQNVTLSCEQNLNHDAMYWYRQDPGQGLRLIYYSQIVNDFQKGDIAEGYSVSREKKESFPLTVTSAQKNPTAFYLCASSITTRYEQYFGPGTRLTVT.

The chain uses TRBV19 and TRBJ2-7, with 10 bases lining up with TRBD1. There are 14 residues in the CDR3. Per the germline V gene, CDR1 is LNHDA and CDR2 is SQIVND (reference sequence). Losses at the gene ends were 5 bases for V and 4 bases for J; bases not matched to a gene: 5. CDR3 region: CASSRGTGDYEQYF. The CDR3, as DNA: TGTGCCAGTAGTCGCGGGACAGGGGATTACGAGCAGTACTTC.

The rearrangement uses TRBV28 and TRBJ2-7; either TRBD1 or TRBD2 may supply D (6 bases each). From germline, CDR1 is MDHEN and CDR2 SYDVKM. Trimming took off 7 bases at V and 6 bases at J, with 13 bases between the two ends. The CDR3 is made up of 12 amino acids. The CDR3 region has the DNA TGTGCCAGCACTGGGGGGCCTCGCGAGCAGTACTTC. Amino acids: CASTGGPREQYF.

This chain connects TRBV4-1 to TRBJ2-1; weak D call: TRBD2 (6 bases). CDR1 is MGHRA, CDR2 YSYEKL, per germline. V dropped 1 base and J dropped 9 bases, with 13 bases sitting between them. The CDR3 has 14 residues. CDR3 region: CASSQGPGVGEQFF. In DNA form, the CDR3 reads TGCGCCAGCAGCCAAGGGCCGGGAGTGGGTGAGCAGTTCTTC.

The chain combines TRBV7-8 with TRBJ2-7; 7 bases line up with TRBD1. Unmatched junction bases numbered 5, after V lost 4 bases and J lost 2 bases. The germline V gene encodes CDR1 SGHVS and CDR2 FQNEAQ. The CDR3 is 14 amino acids. The CDR3 sequence: CASSSDRVTYEQYF. The CDR3, as DNA: TGTGCCAGCAGCTCCGACAGGGTAACCTACGAGCAGTACTTC.